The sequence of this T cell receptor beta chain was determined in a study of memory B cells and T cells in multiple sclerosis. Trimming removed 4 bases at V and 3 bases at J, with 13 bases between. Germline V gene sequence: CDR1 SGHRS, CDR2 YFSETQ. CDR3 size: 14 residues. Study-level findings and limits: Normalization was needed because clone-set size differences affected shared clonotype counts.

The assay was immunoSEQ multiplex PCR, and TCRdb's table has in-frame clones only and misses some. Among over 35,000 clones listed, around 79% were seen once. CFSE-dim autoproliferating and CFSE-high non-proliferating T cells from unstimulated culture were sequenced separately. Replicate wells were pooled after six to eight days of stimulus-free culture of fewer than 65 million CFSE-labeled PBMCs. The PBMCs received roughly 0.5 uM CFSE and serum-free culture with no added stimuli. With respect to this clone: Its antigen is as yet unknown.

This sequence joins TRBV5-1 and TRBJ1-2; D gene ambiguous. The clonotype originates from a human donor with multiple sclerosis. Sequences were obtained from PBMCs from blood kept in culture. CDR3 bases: TGCGCCAGCAGCCTGGTCGCGCAGGACTATGGCTACACCTTC. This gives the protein CASSLVAQDYGYTF.